This passage covers 21 T cell receptor beta chains from one sample sequenced in a study of blood T cell repertoires in COVID-19. Some clones are missing from TCRdb's copy, which holds only in-frame ones; the method was immunoSEQ multiplex PCR. The sample has some 380,000 clones; 70% to 85% are singletons. The sample comprised peripheral blood. The receptors were gathered from a human donor with acute or convalescent COVID-19. The donor label of this sample is uncertain.

The chain is built from TRBV20-1 and TRBJ1-1; TRBD1 might be the D (5 bases). The germline gives CDR1 DFQATT, CDR2 SNEGSKA (reference sequence). The V end was cut by 3 bases, the J end by 3 bases, with 14 bases between. CDR3 length: 14 residues. The CDR3 bases are TGCAGTGCTAGTAATCCCAGGGCGGACACTGAAGCTTTCTTT. Amino acid sequence: CSASNPRADTEAFF.

The chain recombines TRBV11-3 with TRBJ1-1; D not certain. CDR3 size: 13 residues. Trimming took off 3 bases at V and 1 base at J, with 6 bases between the two ends. Germline-derived CDR1 and CDR2 are SGHNT and YENEEA. The CDR3 DNA follows: TGTGCCAGCAGCTTGACACAGAACACTGAAGCTTTCTTT. It is translated as CASSLTQNTEAFF. Looking up the rest from reference TRBV11-3 and TRBJ1-1 gives the full variable domain: EAGVVQSPRYKIIEKKQPVAFWCNPISGHNTLYWYLQNLGQGPELLIRYENEEAVDDSQLPKDRFSAERLKGVDSTLKIQPAELGDSAVYLCASSLTQNTEAFFGQGTRLTVV.

Of note for this clone: A read error may produce the germline difference seen at one junction end. V is TRBV18 and J is TRBJ1-1, with D possibly TRBD1 on 6 matching bases. Germline V CDR1 and CDR2: KGHSH, LQKENI. This CDR3 region has 15 residues. CDR3 nucleotide sequence: TGTGCCAGCTCCCCACCTACAGGGTTGGACACTGAAGCTTTCTTT. Protein: CASSPPTGLDTEAFF.

The J gene is TRBJ2-1, the V gene TRBV11-3, with 7 bases matching TRBD1. This CDR3 is 15 amino acids long. The germline V gene has CDR1 SGHNT and CDR2 YENEEA. V was pared by 5 bases and J by 4 bases, with 8 bases of the junction left unmatched. CDR3 sequence: CASSKETGRYNEQFF. DNA of the CDR3: TGTGCCAGCAGCAAAGAGACAGGGCGGTACAATGAGCAGTTCTTC.

The CDR3 sequence is CASSGGDSGQPQHF. CDR3 nucleotide sequence: TGTGCCAGCAGCGGGGGGGATTCCGGTCAGCCCCAGCATTTT. This rearrangement joins TRBV5-6 to TRBJ1-5; perhaps TRBD1 as D (5 bases). Deletions cut 4 bases from V and 6 bases from J, with 14 bases between. The germline gives CDR1 SGHDT, CDR2 YYEEEE. The CDR3 totals 14 residues.

The chain joins TRBV2 to TRBJ2-5; D is perhaps TRBD2 (6 bases). Germline CDR1 SNHLY, CDR2 FYNNEI. The CDR3 covers 13 residues. The V and J ends lost 4 bases and 5 bases respectively, with 11 bases between them. Here the CDR3 DNA reads TGTGCCAGCAGTGGAACGGGAGTGGAGACCCAGTACTTC. It specifies CASSGTGVETQYF. Complete variable domain (other parts from reference TRBV2 and TRBJ2-5): EPEVTQTPSHQVTQMGQEVILRCVPISNHLYFYWYRQILGQKVEFLVSFYNNEISEKSEIFDDQFSVERPDGSNFTLKIRSTKLEDSAMYFCASSGTGVETQYFGPGTRLLVL.

The chain recombines TRBV18 with TRBJ1-1; D uncertain. This CDR3 region has 14 residues. V shed 4 bases and J shed 0 bases, with 9 bases lying between them. Germline V gene lookup returns CDR1 KGHSH and CDR2 LQKENI. The CDR3 coding sequence is TGTGCCAGCTCACTAACGGGGATGAACACTGAAGCTTTCTTT. It yields the protein CASSLTGMNTEAFF.

The V call is TRBV6-6, the J call TRBJ1-1; maybe TRBD1 (5 bases). Trimming removed 9 bases from V and 8 bases from J, with 10 bases in between. Germline CDR1 is MNHNY and CDR2 is SVGAGI (reference sequence). This CDR3 has 10 residues. CDR3 sequence (DNA): TGTGCCAGTTCACACAGGGAAGCTTTCTTT. It is translated as CASSHREAFF.

This chain joins TRBV30 and TRBJ1-5; D might be TRBD1 (6 bases). Germline lookup yields CDR1 GTSNPN and CDR2 SVGIG (reference sequence). V gave up 3 bases and J gave up 1 base, with 10 bases separating them. The CDR3 loop spans 14 amino acids. DNA for the CDR3: TGTGCCTGGAGAAAACAGGGAAGCAATCAGCCCCAGCATTTT. Translating it yields CAWRKQGSNQPQHF. Full variable domain (outside the CDR3, taken from reference TRBV30 and TRBJ1-5): SQTIHQWPATLVQPVGSPLSLECTVEGTSNPNLYWYRQAAGRGLQLLFYSVGIGQISSEVPQNLSASRPQDRQFILSSKKLLLSDSGFYLCAWRKQGSNQPQHFGDGTRLSIL.

The chain has TRBV5-1 and TRBJ1-1; TRBD1 is a possible D gene (6 bases). V shed 4 bases and J shed 0 bases, with 10 bases lying between them. CDR3 length: 14 residues. CDR1 and CDR2 (germline): SGHRS, YFSETQ. The chain's CDR3 is CASSPGHVNTEAFF. Here the CDR3 DNA reads TGCGCCAGCAGCCCGGGACACGTGAACACTGAAGCTTTCTTT.

This clone was counted a single time. This rearrangement joins TRBV28 to TRBJ1-5; the D gene is possibly TRBD1 (5 bases). Germline assignment: CDR1 MDHEN and CDR2 SYDVKM. This CDR3 is 13 amino acids long. The V end lost 8 bases, the J end lost 7 bases, and 15 bases lay between the germline ends. The CDR3 coding sequence is TGTGCCAGCTCCGGGACTTTAATCCAGCCCCAGCATTTT. It encodes CASSGTLIQPQHF.

V is TRBV5-1 and J is TRBJ1-1, with D possibly being TRBD1 (5 bases). V was cut by 1 base and J by 5 bases, with 12 bases left in between. Germline lookup yields CDR1 SGHRS and CDR2 YFSETQ. CDR3 length: 14 amino acids. The CDR3 sequence: CASSLLGEETEAFF. DNA for the CDR3: TGCGCCAGCAGCTTGTTAGGGGAAGAGACTGAAGCTTTCTTT.

This clone was seen a single time. The rearrangement links TRBV5-1 to TRBJ2-5; 12 bases line up with TRBD2. The CDR3 consists of 19 residues. CDR1 is SGHRS and CDR2 is YFSETQ in the germline V gene. Unmatched junction bases numbered 15, after V lost 4 bases and J lost 2 bases. The CDR3 protein is CASSPGWASGGGPQETQYF. In nucleotides, the CDR3 is TGCGCCAGCAGCCCGGGTTGGGCTAGCGGGGGGGGACCGCAAGAGACCCAGTACTTC.

V and J are TRBV6-5 and TRBJ1-2; possible D gene TRBD1, 6 bases. Trimming took off 4 bases at V and 8 bases at J, with 20 bases between the two ends. Per germline, CDR1 MNHEY and CDR2 SVGAGI. The length of the CDR3 is 15 residues. This CDR3 is CASSSLRRPGVGYTF. DNA for the CDR3: TGTGCCAGCAGTTCCCTACGGCGGCCAGGGGTAGGCTACACCTTC.

The CDR3 coding sequence is TGTGCCAGCAGCCTAATCGGGGGTGCCCGCTCCTACGAGCAGTACTTC. Encoded protein: CASSLIGGARSYEQYF. V is TRBV14 and J is TRBJ2-7; tentative D call: TRBD2 (6 bases). Trimming stripped 4 bases from V and 0 bases from J, with 16 bases between. There are 16 residues in the CDR3. Germline V gives CDR1 SGHDN, CDR2 FVKESK.

A word on this clone: Other DNA variants within this sample encode the same CDR3. The chain has TRBV18 and TRBJ2-5; no clear D gene. Germline V gene sequence: CDR1 KGHSH, CDR2 LQKENI. V lost 2 bases and J 0 bases, leaving 4 bases between the germline ends. The CDR3 consists of 13 residues. The CDR3, as DNA: TGTGCCAGCTCACCAAACTACCAAGAGACCCAGTACTTC. Translating it yields CASSPNYQETQYF.

Note on this clone: Mismatch with germline at one junction end may stem from a read error. DNA for the CDR3: TGTGCCGGCAGCTTGGACAGGGCAGGAAACACCATATATTTT. Amino acids: CAGSLDRAGNTIYF. This chain joins TRBV5-6 and TRBJ1-3; 8 bases match TRBD1. The CDR3 is 14 residues long. Germline V gives CDR1 SGHDT, CDR2 YYEEEE.

This sequence joins TRBV5-1 and TRBJ2-4; weak D call: TRBD1 (5 bases). Trimming left V 0 bases short and J 7 bases short, with 17 bases between. In germline, CDR1 is SGHRS, CDR2 YFSETQ. The length of the CDR3 is 16 residues. CDR3 in amino acids: CASSLAQGGMTNIQYF. The CDR3 DNA reads TGCGCCAGCAGCTTGGCCCAGGGTGGTATGACTAACATTCAGTACTTC.

This clone was seen just once. The gene calls are TRBV11-2 and TRBJ1-1; 7 bases agree with TRBD1. V dropped 5 bases and J dropped 0; count of bases not matched to a gene: 6. CDR1 and CDR2 from the germline V gene are SGHAT and FQNNGV. This CDR3 comprises 15 residues. The CDR3 reads CASSRMGQMNTEAFF. DNA of the CDR3: TGTGCCAGCAGCCGTATGGGACAGATGAACACTGAAGCTTTCTTT.

This clone was recorded once. The CDR3 reads CASSQGGTRISEQYF. CDR3 sequence (DNA): TGTGCCAGCAGCCAAGGGGGGACTAGAATATCCGAGCAGTACTTC. V is TRBV4-2 and J is TRBJ2-7; 8 bases align to TRBD2. This CDR3 is built from 15 residues. CDR1 and CDR2 from the germline V gene are LGHNA and YNFKEQ. The junction had 8 bases not matched to a gene; V was cut back by 1 base and J by 6 bases.

The chain has TRBV12-3 or TRBV12-4 and TRBJ2-2; TRBD1 aligns across 7 bases. Losses at the gene ends were 2 bases for V and 10 bases for J; bases not matched to a gene: 4. There are 13 residues in the CDR3. The CDR3 DNA reads TGTGCCAGCAGTTTAAGGGACAGCGAGGAGCTGTTTTTT. Translating it yields CASSLRDSEELFF.